These 21 T cell receptor beta chains were all obtained from the same sample, sequenced in a study of T-cell reconstitution after alpha-beta-depleted transplantation in children. A TCRbeta library incorporating unique molecular identifiers was prepared. MiXCR, run by TCRdb on the PCR reads, gives a single entry per CDR3 protein. The top ten hold approximately 3.8% of the sample, which has almost 400,000 distinct CDR3 sequences, around 21% seen once. Material: PBMCs from the stem cell graft donor, obtained from the stem cell graft. The receptors originated from a human donor who donated a stem cell graft to a child with acute myeloid leukemia.

This clonotype was counted ten times or more. The chain employs TRBV29-1 and TRBJ2-2; D remains ambiguous. Germline CDR1 is SQVTM and CDR2 is ANQGSEA. V was trimmed by 5 bases and J by 0 bases, leaving 10 bases between them. The CDR3 has 14 amino acids. Here the CDR3 DNA reads TGCAGCGTTCACCCTACGGCGAACACCGGGGAGCTGTTTTTT. Protein: CSVHPTANTGELFF.

There are many counts of this clonotype. The chain is built from TRBV24-1 and TRBJ2-3, with D unresolved. The germline CDR1 and CDR2 sequences are KGHDR and SFDVKD. V shed 7 bases and J shed 5 bases, with 6 bases lying between them. This CDR3 spans 11 amino acids. The CDR3 is CATRLGDTQYF. CDR3 bases: TGTGCCACCAGACTGGGAGATACGCAGTATTTT.

The sample holds a few counts of this clonotype. This chain connects TRBV7-2 to TRBJ2-3, with unresolved D. This CDR3 is built from 14 residues. Germline assignment: CDR1 SGHTA and CDR2 FQGNSA. Trimming took off 0 bases at V and 2 bases at J, with 6 bases between the two ends. The CDR3, as DNA: TGTGCCAGCAGCTTAGCACCAGCCACAGATACGCAGTATTTT. Translating it yields CASSLAPATDTQYF.

This clonotype was recorded many times. The V and J genes are TRBV20-1 and TRBJ2-7; 7 positions match TRBD1. The CDR3 has 11 residues. Germline loops: CDR1 DFQATT, CDR2 SNEGSKA (reference sequence). V was pared by 7 bases and J by 4 bases, with 4 bases of the junction left unmatched. The CDR3 sequence: CSVDREYEQYF. Written as DNA, the CDR3 is TGCAGTGTCGACAGGGAATACGAGCAGTACTTC.

This clonotype was seen a handful of times. The chain is built from TRBV7-9 and TRBJ2-3, with no clear D. Germline assignment: CDR1 SEHNR and CDR2 FQNEAQ (reference sequence). V lost 5 bases and J 6 bases, leaving 12 bases between the germline ends. The CDR3 has 13 residues. The CDR3 protein is CASSLPDPDTQYF. The CDR3 DNA reads as TGTGCCAGCAGCCTCCCCGATCCGGATACGCAGTATTTT.

This clonotype has a count of ten or more. This chain uses TRBV2 with TRBJ2-3; 7 bases are a match to TRBD1. The CDR3 length is 13 residues. V shed 8 bases and J 4 bases; nucleotides not matched to a gene: 6. From germline, CDR1 is SNHLY and CDR2 FYNNEI. This CDR3 is CASYRQGADTQYF. CDR3 nucleotide sequence: TGTGCCAGCTACCGACAGGGCGCAGATACGCAGTATTTT.

The V gene is TRBV5-1, the J gene TRBJ2-1; TRBD2 matches at 14 bases. This CDR3 region has 17 residues. V lost 1 base and J lost 8; bases outside the gene matches: 8. The germline CDR1 and CDR2 sequences are SGHRS and YFSETQ. In DNA form, the CDR3 reads TGCGCCAGCAGCTTGATTTATGGGACTAGCGGGAGCGATGAGCAGTTCTTC. Translating gives CASSLIYGTSGSDEQFF.

This clonotype was counted between two and nine times. The chain links TRBV7-9 to TRBJ2-1; D may be TRBD2 (5 bases). CDR3 size: 13 residues. Per germline, CDR1 SEHNR and CDR2 FQNEAQ (reference sequence). Trimming took 1 base from V and 8 from J, leaving 9 bases between them. In nucleotides, the CDR3 is TGTGCCAGCAGCTTAGGCGGGTTCGATGAGCAGTTCTTC. Its translation is CASSLGGFDEQFF.

This rearrangement joins TRBV18 to TRBJ2-7, with 11 nucleotides matching TRBD2. The J segment lost 5 bases and the V segment lost 4 bases, leaving 4 bases of the junction unmatched. Per the germline V gene, CDR1 is KGHSH and CDR2 is LQKENI. CDR3 length: 14 residues. CDR3 in amino acids: CASSLAGGVDEQYF. The CDR3 nucleotides read TGTGCCAGCTCACTAGCGGGAGGGGTCGACGAGCAGTACTTC.

The chain couples TRBV6-5 to TRBJ2-2, with 15 bases that match TRBD2. The CDR3 length is 19 residues. The J segment lost 7 bases and the V segment lost 2 bases, leaving 11 bases of the junction unmatched. Germline lookup yields CDR1 MNHEY and CDR2 SVGAGI. CDR3: CASSYGGGLAGGRDGELFF. CDR3 coding DNA: TGTGCCAGCAGTTACGGAGGGGGACTAGCGGGAGGAAGGGACGGGGAGCTGTTTTTT.

This clonotype occurred many times. The chain employs TRBV29-1 and TRBJ2-1; tentatively, D is TRBD1 (6 bases). Germline V CDR1 and CDR2: SQVTM, ANQGSEA. CDR3 size: 13 residues. V was pared by 7 bases and J by 2 bases, with 12 bases between. The CDR3 region has the DNA TGCAGCGGAACACAGGGACCCTACAATGAGCAGTTCTTC. It encodes CSGTQGPYNEQFF.

Many counts were recorded for this clonotype. The J gene is TRBJ2-3, the V gene TRBV12-3 or TRBV12-4; D not certain. This CDR3 comprises 11 residues. Trimming left V 8 bases short and J 5 bases short, with 8 bases between. The CDR3 protein is CASALRDTQYF. The DNA for the CDR3 is TGTGCCAGCGCTTTAAGAGATACGCAGTATTTT.

The rearrangement joins TRBV15 to TRBJ2-7; 9 nucleotides agree with TRBD1. The J segment lost 2 bases and the V segment lost 3 bases, leaving 8 bases of the junction unmatched. The CDR3 covers 16 residues. Germline values: CDR1 LNHNV, CDR2 YYDKDF (reference sequence). CDR3 sequence: CATSRNRDRAPYEQYF. Here the CDR3 DNA reads TGTGCCACCAGCAGGAACCGGGACAGGGCTCCCTACGAGCAGTACTTC. The full variable domain, with the rest looked up from reference TRBV15 and TRBJ2-7, is DAMVIQNPRYQVTQFGKPVTLSCSQTLNHNVMYWYQQKSSQAPKLLFHYYDKDFNNEADTPDNFQSRRPNTSFCFLDIRSPGLGDTAMYLCATSRNRDRAPYEQYFGPGTRLTVT.

The gene calls are TRBV11-2 and TRBJ1-3, with a tentative D call TRBD1 (5 bases). Trimming left V 2 bases short and J 3 bases short, with 14 bases between. Germline-derived CDR1 and CDR2 are SGHAT and FQNNGV. This CDR3 is built from 16 residues. The CDR3 DNA reads as TGTGCCAGCAGCTTAATTTTCGGGGGGAATGGAAACACCATATATTTT. It encodes CASSLIFGGNGNTIYF.

Many counts were recorded for this clonotype. The chain recombines TRBV20-1 with TRBJ2-5; tentative D call: TRBD2 (5 bases). The CDR3 extends over 14 amino acids. Germline V gene sequence: CDR1 DFQATT, CDR2 SNEGSKA (reference sequence). V was cut by 5 bases and J by 1 base, with 14 bases left in between. The CDR3 region has the DNA TGCAGTGCTCGTTCGTCCGGGATCCAAGAGACCCAGTACTTC. This encodes CSARSSGIQETQYF.

This clonotype has ten or more counts. V usage is TRBV4-1 and J usage is TRBJ2-7, with unresolved D. Germline V CDR1 and CDR2: MGHRA, YSYEKL. The V and J ends lost 3 bases and 5 bases respectively, with 14 bases between them. The CDR3 extends over 14 amino acids. The CDR3 DNA is TGCGCCAGCAGCCACAACGGCCAGCGAAACGAGCAGTACTTC. As protein: CASSHNGQRNEQYF.

The CDR3 region has the DNA TGCGCCAGCAGCCAAGATACAAACTTAGAAGGCGACGAGCAGTACTTC. Translating it yields CASSQDTNLEGDEQYF. The rearrangement links TRBV4-1 to TRBJ2-7, with unresolved D. The germline V gene encodes CDR1 MGHRA and CDR2 YSYEKL. The length of the CDR3 is 16 residues. V lost 0 bases and J 5 bases, leaving 17 bases between the germline ends.

This clonotype showed up just a few times. This sequence joins TRBV11-2 and TRBJ1-1; 9 nucleotides line up with TRBD1. The length of the CDR3 is 17 residues. Looked up from germline, CDR1 is SGHAT and CDR2 is FQNNGV. The V and J ends lost 5 bases and 3 bases, in that order; junction bases with no gene match: 13. CDR3 loop: CASSRRDRVTSDTEAFF. In nucleotides, the CDR3 is TGTGCCAGCAGCCGCCGGGACAGGGTTACCTCGGACACTGAAGCTTTCTTT.

This clonotype has ten or more counts. The chain couples TRBV6-5 to TRBJ2-1, with D tentatively TRBD1 or TRBD2 (5 bases each). The CDR3 contains 12 residues. Germline CDR1 is MNHEY and CDR2 is SVGAGI. V was trimmed by 6 bases and J by 10 bases, leaving 13 bases between them. CDR3 protein: CASSLRGVEQFF. CDR3 DNA sequence: TGTGCCAGCAGCCTACGAGGGGTGGAGCAGTTCTTC.

The chain recombines TRBV5-1 with TRBJ2-1, with a tentative D call TRBD1 (6 bases). Germline V gene sequence: CDR1 SGHRS, CDR2 YFSETQ. V lost 3 bases, J lost 8 bases, and 12 bases lay in between. The CDR3 is 13 amino acids. The CDR3 loop reads CASSSEGVDEQFF. DNA of the CDR3: TGCGCCAGCAGCTCCGAGGGGGTGGATGAGCAGTTCTTC.

This chain uses TRBV7-6 with TRBJ2-7; maybe TRBD1 (5 bases). This CDR3 is built from 14 residues. CDR1 and CDR2 from the germline V gene are SGHVS and FNYEAQ. With 1 base removed from V and 5 bases from J, the gap between germline ends came to 12 bases. In DNA form, the CDR3 reads TGTGCCAGCAGCTTAGAGGCAGGGATCAACGAGCAGTACTTC. Translation gives CASSLEAGINEQYF.